Shown below are 31 T cell receptor beta chains from a single sample sequenced in a study of OX40 agonist ivuxolimab in advanced cancers. Sequenced by immunoSEQ multiplex PCR; TCRdb stores in-frame clones only, minus some. This sample has 30,000 to 35,000 clones, with over 60% found just once. This specimen consisted of CD4+ or CD8+ T cells sorted from blood, obtained in a trial of the OX40 agonist ivuxolimab. The receptors originated from an adult with an advanced solid tumor such as melanoma, head and neck, liver or kidney cancer.

This clone was seen more than once but under ten times. This chain connects TRBV28 to TRBJ1-6; the D gene is possibly TRBD1 (6 bases). Trimming removed 4 bases at V and 11 bases at J, with 9 bases between. CDR3 length: 12 residues. CDR1 and CDR2 (germline): MDHEN, SYDVKM. For the CDR3, the DNA is TGTGCCAGCAGTTCGGCAGGGGCACCCCTCCACTTT. Translation gives CASSSAGAPLHF.

This chain joins TRBV28 and TRBJ1-5; D is unresolved. Germline values: CDR1 MDHEN, CDR2 SYDVKM. The V end was cut by 6 bases, the J end by 2 bases, with 11 bases between. This CDR3 has 14 residues. The CDR3 protein is CASSSLTGNQPQHF. DNA for the CDR3: TGTGCCAGCAGCTCTCTTACCGGCAATCAGCCCCAGCATTTT. The whole variable domain, filled in from reference TRBV28 and TRBJ1-5, reads DVKVTQSSRYLVKRTGEKVFLECVQDMDHENMFWYRQDPGLGLRLIYFSYDVKMKEKGDIPEGYSVSREKKERFSLILESASTNQTSMYLCASSSLTGNQPQHFGDGTRLSIL.

The rearrangement joins TRBV18 to TRBJ2-1, with 7 bases matching TRBD2. V was pared by 3 bases and J by 12 bases, with 11 bases of the junction left unmatched. The CDR3 covers 14 residues. Germline CDR1 and CDR2: KGHSH and LQKENI. The CDR3 region has the DNA TGTGCCAGCTCACCTCCGGATAGCGGGCGGTGGCAGTTCTTC. Translation: CASSPPDSGRWQFF.

The chain couples TRBV7-9 to TRBJ2-7; D gene uncertain. In germline, CDR1 is SEHNR, CDR2 FQNEAQ (reference sequence). V lost 3 bases to trimming and J lost 2 bases, with 8 bases between them. The CDR3 is 13 amino acids. This chain's CDR3 is CASSLQGPYEQYF. DNA for the CDR3: TGTGCCAGCAGCTTGCAAGGTCCCTACGAGCAGTACTTC.

The chain is built from TRBV7-9 and TRBJ1-1, with no clear D. CDR1 and CDR2 from the germline V gene are SEHNR and FQNEAQ (reference sequence). The CDR3 runs to 14 residues. Trimming took off 3 bases at V and 0 bases at J, with 8 bases between the two ends. The CDR3 is CASSLGALNTEAFF. CDR3 in DNA: TGTGCCAGCAGCTTGGGAGCACTGAACACTGAAGCTTTCTTT. Complete variable domain (other parts from reference TRBV7-9 and TRBJ1-1): DTGVSQNPRHKITKRGQNVTFRCDPISEHNRLYWYRQTLGQGPEFLTYFQNEAQLEKSRLLSDRFSAERPKGSFSTLEIQRTEQGDSAMYLCASSLGALNTEAFFGQGTRLTVV.

This chain's CDR3 is CASSQAGSVTEAFF. The CDR3 DNA reads as TGTGCCAGCAGCCAAGCTGGGTCCGTGACTGAAGCTTTCTTT. The V call is TRBV4-2, the J call TRBJ1-1; D gene uncertain. The V gene's germline CDR1 is LGHNA and CDR2 YNFKEQ. V shed 1 base and J shed 5 bases, with 11 bases lying between them. The length of the CDR3 is 14 residues.

The V and J genes are TRBV11-2 and TRBJ1-1; D possibly corresponds to TRBD1 (6 bases). Trimming took off 2 bases at V and 4 bases at J, with 11 bases between the two ends. CDR1 is SGHAT, CDR2 FQNNGV, per germline. The CDR3 consists of 14 residues. The CDR3 coding sequence is TGTGCCAGCAGCTTACCGGCCAGGGGCACTGAAGCTTTCTTT. It codes for CASSLPARGTEAFF. The variable domain in full, completed from reference TRBV11-2 and TRBJ1-1, reads EAGVAQSPRYKIIEKRQSVAFWCNPISGHATLYWYQQILGQGPKLLIQFQNNGVVDDSQLPKDRFSAERLKGVDSTLKIQPAKLEDSAVYLCASSLPARGTEAFFGQGTRLTVV.

J is TRBJ1-6 and V is TRBV5-1, with D possibly TRBD1 on 6 matching bases. Germline V gene sequence: CDR1 SGHRS, CDR2 YFSETQ. The CDR3 is 15 amino acids. The V and J ends lost 0 bases and 7 bases respectively, with 11 bases between them. CDR3: CASSLDRARNSPLHF. The CDR3 DNA reads TGCGCCAGCAGCTTGGACAGGGCAAGGAATTCACCCCTCCACTTT.

The rearrangement joins TRBV21-1 to TRBJ1-1. TRBV21-1 is a recognized pseudogene. The CDR3 runs to 15 residues. CDR3 sequence reads: CASSKDKRANTEAFF. CDR3 DNA sequence: TGTGCCAGCAGCAAAGATAAACGGGCGAACACTGAAGCTTTCTTT.

The V call is TRBV6-1, the J call TRBJ2-1; TRBD2 aligns across 10 bases. Germline trimming cut 10 bases from V and 6 bases from J; bases unmatched to any gene: 6. The CDR3 runs to 13 residues. Germline CDR1 is MNHNS and CDR2 is SASEGT. CDR3 loop: CATKRGGSNEQFF. For the CDR3, the DNA is TGTGCCACCAAGCGGGGGGGCTCCAATGAGCAGTTCTTC.

This clone occurred a few times. The chain couples TRBV5-1 to TRBJ1-1; 10 positions match TRBD1. The CDR3 is 15 amino acids. Per germline, CDR1 SGHRS and CDR2 YFSETQ. Losses at the gene ends were 0 bases for V and 7 bases for J; bases not matched to a gene: 6. The CDR3 region has the DNA TGCGCCAGCAGCTTGGCCCGACAGGGGGCCGATGAAGCTTTCTTT. Protein: CASSLARQGADEAFF.

This chain joins TRBV9 and TRBJ1-5; 9 positions match TRBD1. CDR1 SGDLS and CDR2 YYNGEE come from the germline V gene. This CDR3 comprises 14 residues. J lost 7 bases, V lost 3 bases, and 5 bases had no gene match. The CDR3 region has the DNA TGTGCCAGCAGCGAGAATGACAGGGGGCAGCCCCAGCATTTT. Protein product: CASSENDRGQPQHF.

The V gene is TRBV28, the J gene TRBJ2-1, with 10 positions matching TRBD1. Trimming took 3 bases from V and 4 from J; bases not matched to a gene: 6. CDR1 and CDR2 (germline): MDHEN, SYDVKM. This CDR3 spans 16 amino acids. The CDR3 coding sequence is TGTGCCAGCAGTTTTGGGTTGGGACAGGGGTACAATGAGCAGTTCTTC. Protein sequence: CASSFGLGQGYNEQFF. Variable domain in full (rest from reference TRBV28 and TRBJ2-1): DVKVTQSSRYLVKRTGEKVFLECVQDMDHENMFWYRQDPGLGLRLIYFSYDVKMKEKGDIPEGYSVSREKKERFSLILESASTNQTSMYLCASSFGLGQGYNEQFFGPGTRLTVL.

In nucleotides, the CDR3 is TGCGCCAGCAGCTCAACCACCAGGGACAGGGACTATGGCTACACCTTC. This codes for CASSSTTRDRDYGYTF. V usage is TRBV5-1 and J usage is TRBJ1-2; the match to TRBD1 covers 9 bases. The J segment lost 3 bases and the V segment lost 3 bases, leaving 9 bases of the junction unmatched. This CDR3 comprises 16 residues. Germline loops: CDR1 SGHRS, CDR2 YFSETQ.

This clone was seen a handful of times. CDR3 coding DNA: TGTGCCTGGAGGCGGACAGGGGGCTGGGAGACCCAGTACTTC. This encodes CAWRRTGGWETQYF. The chain links TRBV30 to TRBJ2-5; 11 bases are shared with TRBD1. The CDR3 length is 14 residues. Germline values: CDR1 GTSNPN, CDR2 SVGIG (reference sequence). After removal of 3 bases from V and 5 bases from J, the junction contained 5 bases not matched to a gene. The variable domain in full, completed from reference TRBV30 and TRBJ2-5, reads SQTIHQWPATLVQPVGSPLSLECTVEGTSNPNLYWYRQAAGRGLQLLFYSVGIGQISSEVPQNLSASRPQDRQFILSSKKLLLSDSGFYLCAWRRTGGWETQYFGPGTRLLVL.

The V and J genes are TRBV7-2 and TRBJ2-5; 9 bases are shared with TRBD2. V lost 3 bases, J lost 1 base, and 3 bases stayed unmatched. Germline CDR1 is SGHTA and CDR2 is FQGNSA. The CDR3 runs 15 residues. CDR3 region: CASSFQRGAQETQYF. The DNA for the CDR3 is TGTGCCAGCAGCTTCCAGCGGGGGGCCCAAGAGACCCAGTACTTC.

The chain uses TRBV9 and TRBJ2-2; 14 bases map to TRBD2. The trim removed 8 bases at V and 4 bases at J, leaving 16 bases unmatched. The germline V gene has CDR1 SGDLS and CDR2 YYNGEE. The CDR3 loop spans 19 amino acids. The CDR3 region has the DNA TGTGCCAGTAGCACGCGACTAGCGGGGGGGAAATTCGGCACCGGGGAGCTGTTTTTT. As protein: CASSTRLAGGKFGTGELFF.

This chain links TRBV10-3 with TRBJ2-3, with TRBD2 as a possible D gene (6 bases). Germline V gives CDR1 ENHRY, CDR2 SYGVKD. The V gene lost 7 bases and the J gene lost 2 bases, with 7 bases spanning the gap. The CDR3 contains 12 residues. CDR3 region: CAIKDYTDTQYF. The CDR3 DNA follows: TGTGCCATCAAGGACTACACAGATACGCAGTATTTT.

This clone appeared once. The genes are TRBV4-1 and TRBJ1-2; tentatively, D is TRBD1 (5 bases). Between the trimmed V and J ends, which lost 2 bases and 6 bases, there was a span of 13 bases. In germline, CDR1 is MGHRA, CDR2 YSYEKL. This CDR3 comprises 14 residues. The CDR3 sequence is CASSQIGRVNGYTF. The DNA for the CDR3 is TGCGCCAGCAGCCAAATTGGCAGGGTGAATGGCTACACCTTC.

The genes are TRBV5-6 and TRBJ1-4; 9 bases map to TRBD1. The CDR3 is made up of 15 amino acids. V was clipped by 4 bases and J by 7 bases; unmatched bases: 8. CDR1 and CDR2 from the germline V gene are SGHDT and YYEEEE. The CDR3 reads CASSRTGTGIEKLFF. The DNA of the CDR3 is TGTGCCAGCAGCCGAACCGGGACAGGGATTGAAAAACTGTTTTTT.

The chain combines TRBV7-9 with TRBJ2-2; the match to TRBD1 covers 10 bases. The CDR3 has 15 residues. The trim removed 5 bases at V and 5 bases at J, leaving 5 bases unmatched. Germline assignment: CDR1 SEHNR and CDR2 FQNEAQ (reference sequence). The CDR3 coding sequence is TGTGCCAGCAGCAGGACAGGGGGTGTAACCGGGGAGCTGTTTTTT. It is translated as CASSRTGGVTGELFF.

The chain employs TRBV13 and TRBJ2-3; 12 nucleotides agree with TRBD2. The CDR3 covers 18 residues. Trimming removed 5 bases from V and 6 bases from J; junction bases left unmatched: 15. Per germline, CDR1 PRHDT and CDR2 FYEKMQ (reference sequence). The CDR3 here is CASSHTGTSGPSSDTQYF. DNA for the CDR3: TGTGCCAGCAGCCACACCGGGACTAGCGGGCCATCTTCCGATACGCAGTATTTT.

The chain has TRBV29-1 and TRBJ1-2, with a possible D match to TRBD1 (5 bases). CDR3 length: 15 amino acids. Germline assignment: CDR1 SQVTM and CDR2 ANQGSEA. The germline V and J ends were trimmed by 7 bases and 2 bases, with 20 bases remaining between them. The CDR3 region is CSALPFGRVNYGYTF. The CDR3 DNA sequence: TGCAGCGCCCTACCCTTCGGCAGGGTGAACTATGGCTACACCTTC.

The chain carries TRBV7-6 and TRBJ2-7; D gene uncertain. The ends were cut back, 3 bases at V and 4 bases at J, with 4 bases in the middle. Germline CDR1 SGHVS, CDR2 FNYEAQ. The CDR3 spans 11 residues. CDR3 residues: CASSLRYEQYF. The DNA for the CDR3 is TGTGCCAGCAGCTTGAGGTACGAGCAGTACTTC.

The V and J genes are TRBV15 and TRBJ2-1, with TRBD1 matching over 8 bases. Trimming took 3 bases from V and 5 from J; bases not matched to a gene: 3. The CDR3 runs to 14 residues. Germline V gives CDR1 LNHNV, CDR2 YYDKDF (reference sequence). CDR3 sequence: CATSRDRVDNEQFF. CDR3 DNA sequence: TGTGCCACCAGCAGGGACAGGGTGGACAATGAGCAGTTCTTC.

The chain employs TRBV5-1 and TRBJ1-6; D gene ambiguous. Germline-derived CDR1 and CDR2 are SGHRS and YFSETQ. The CDR3 sequence is 15 residues long. V dropped 2 bases and J dropped 2 bases, with 8 bases sitting between them. Here the CDR3 DNA reads TGCGCCAGCAGCTTTCAGCCCCCCTATAATTCACCCCTCCACTTT. Its protein is CASSFQPPYNSPLHF. The entire variable domain, with the rest obtained from reference TRBV5-1 and TRBJ1-6, is as follows: KAGVTQTPRYLIKTRGQQVTLSCSPISGHRSVSWYQQTPGQGLQFLFEYFSETQRNKGNFPGRFSGRQFSNSRSEMNVSTLELGDSALYLCASSFQPPYNSPLHFGNGTRLTVT.

The chain uses TRBV13 and TRBJ2-6; 7 bases agree with TRBD1. V lost 6 bases and J lost 2; bases outside the gene matches: 4. This CDR3 region has 15 residues. The germline CDR1 and CDR2 sequences are PRHDT and FYEKMQ (reference sequence). The CDR3 DNA reads as TGTGCCAGCAGACCGACAGGGACTGGGGCCAACGTCCTGACTTTC. Protein product: CASRPTGTGANVLTF.

The chain recombines TRBV11-2 with TRBJ2-7; 8 bases line up with TRBD2. The CDR3 has 13 residues. The germline gives CDR1 SGHAT, CDR2 FQNNGV. V was pared by 3 bases and J by 7 bases, with 5 bases of the junction left unmatched. For the CDR3, the DNA is TGTGCCAGCAGCTTGGTTAGCGGGGCTGAGCAGTACGTC. Translating it yields CASSLVSGAEQYV.

The chain links TRBV5-4 to TRBJ1-4, with 8 bases aligning to TRBD1. Germline CDR1 and CDR2: SGHNT and YYREEE (reference sequence). V lost 7 bases, J lost 5 bases, and 7 bases stayed unmatched. This CDR3 is 14 amino acids long. The chain's CDR3 is CASGNRGVNEKLFF. CDR3 DNA sequence: TGTGCCAGCGGTAACAGGGGGGTAAATGAAAAACTGTTTTTT. The full variable domain, its missing parts supplied by reference TRBV5-4 and TRBJ1-4, is ETGVTQSPTHLIKTRGQQVTLRCSSQSGHNTVSWYQQALGQGPQFIFQYYREEENGRGNFPPRFSGLQFPNYSSELNVNALELDDSALYLCASGNRGVNEKLFFGSGTQLSVL.

This sequence joins TRBV19 and TRBJ1-1, with TRBD1 matching 7 bases. The junction had 7 bases not matched to a gene; V was cut back by 1 base and J by 5 bases. The CDR3 has 15 residues. Germline CDR1 is LNHDA and CDR2 is SQIVND (reference sequence). The CDR3 DNA reads TGTGCCAGTAGTATAGGGCTCCAGGGGGGGACTGAAGCTTTCTTT. This translates into CASSIGLQGGTEAFF.

As regards this clone: Other DNA sequences in the same sample also yield this CDR3. The chain links TRBV19 to TRBJ2-7, with D perhaps TRBD2 (6 bases). The V and J ends lost 6 bases and 0 bases respectively, with 12 bases between them. CDR1 LNHDA and CDR2 SQIVND come from the germline V gene (reference sequence). The CDR3 sequence is 14 residues long. CDR3: CASSMGLLSYEQYF. The CDR3 DNA reads as TGTGCCAGTAGCATGGGACTCCTCTCCTACGAGCAGTACTTC.